This T cell receptor beta chain was profiled in a study of blood T cell repertoires in COVID-19. The wider study: From the United States, Italy and Spain came samples of acute and convalescent COVID-19.

Germline CDR1 is LGHDT and CDR2 is YNNKEL (reference sequence). V lost 0 bases to trimming and J lost 6 bases, with 8 bases between them. The CDR3 sequence is 13 residues long. Assay: immunoSEQ multiplex PCR; the TCRdb copy retains only in-frame clones and omits some. The sample gives about 380,000 clones, about 85% of which show up once; approximately 3.7% is in the top ten. The rearrangement links TRBV3-1 (or the pseudogene TRBV3-2) to TRBJ1-1, with D possibly TRBD1 on 5 matching bases. This receptor was taken from a woman between 18 and 29 years old with acute or convalescent COVID-19. Material: peripheral blood. DNA for the CDR3: TGTGCCAGCAGCCAAGAGTTCAGGGCTGAAGCTTTCTTT. Protein: CASSQEFRAEAFF.